These T cell receptor beta chains were read from a single sample in a study of spatial heterogeneity in lung cancer. TCRdb re-called the 5' RACE reads with MiXCR, one entry per CDR3 protein. The sample holds tens of thousands of distinct CDR3 sequences, approximately 19% seen once. Material: PBMCs, obtained at follow-up. All receptors come from a male donor with early-stage non-small cell lung cancer. Both conserved end residues are part of each CDR3. A D gene is named only where the DNA matches it firmly. Part of the rows lack a size; the others show once, few, many or a class for expanded clones.

D gene,clone size,V gene,J gene,CDR3 protein,CDR3 DNA
-,few,TRBV18,TRBJ2-7,CASSPPGLPPGEQYF,TGTGCCAGCTCACCACCGGGACTGCCCCCCGGCGAGCAGTACTTC
-,-,TRBV19,TRBJ1-2,CASSKNTGNYGYTF,TGTGCCAGTAGTAAAAACACAGGGAACTATGGCTACACCTTC
TRBD1,-,TRBV18,TRBJ1-5,CASSGTGGLGNQPQHF,TGTGCCAGCTCGGGCACAGGGGGCTTAGGCAATCAGCCCCAGCATTTT
TRBD2,-,TRBV29-1,TRBJ2-3,CSAILAVYTDTQYF,TGCAGCGCCATACTAGCGGTGTACACAGATACGCAGTATTTT
-,many,TRBV29-1,TRBJ2-6,CSVAAGVSGANVLTF,TGCAGCGTTGCTGCTGGGGTCTCTGGGGCCAACGTCCTGACTTTC
-,many,TRBV27,TRBJ2-7,CASRTGEGTYEQYF,TGTGCCAGCAGGACAGGGGAGGGGACCTACGAGCAGTACTTC
-,-,TRBV24-1,TRBJ1-2,CATSDTGLNYGYTF,TGTGCCACCAGTGACACAGGTTTAAACTATGGCTACACCTTC
-,-,TRBV20-1,TRBJ2-2,CSASAGYGGELFF,TGCAGTGCTAGTGCAGGGTACGGCGGGGAGCTGTTTTTT
-,few,TRBV24-1,TRBJ1-1,CATSDPWTEVAFF,TGTGCCACCAGTGATCCCTGGACCGAGGTAGCTTTCTTT
-,few,TRBV24-1,TRBJ1-5,CATSEQGYDQPQHF,TGTGCCACCAGTGAACAGGGTTACGATCAGCCCCAGCATTTT
TRBD2,-,TRBV7-9,TRBJ2-3,CASSLTLTSGGSGDTQYF,TGTGCCAGCAGCTTAACGTTGACTAGCGGGGGGAGTGGAGATACGCAGTATTTT
-,few,TRBV2,TRBJ1-2,CASSEAVVGGGYTF,TGTGCCAGCAGTGAAGCGGTGGTCGGTGGCGGCTACACCTTC
-,-,TRBV25-1,TRBJ1-2,CASSTTREVYEGYTF,TGTGCCAGCAGTACAACCAGGGAGGTCTACGAGGGCTACACCTTC
-,many,TRBV7-9,TRBJ1-5,CASSQTGPNQPQHF,TGTGCCAGCAGCCAGACCGGGCCTAATCAGCCCCAGCATTTT
-,-,TRBV24-1,TRBJ1-1,CATSDLYGAEAFF,TGTGCCACCAGTGATTTATATGGGGCTGAAGCTTTCTTT
-,-,TRBV4-1,TRBJ1-5,CASSNRLTEGQPQHF,TGCGCCAGCAGCAATCGCCTTACTGAAGGTCAGCCCCAGCATTTT
TRBD2,-,TRBV5-1,TRBJ2-1,CASSLIAGTSGEGNEQFF,TGCGCCAGCAGCTTGATTGCCGGGACTAGCGGAGAGGGGAATGAGCAGTTCTTC
-,few,TRBV12-3/TRBV12-4,TRBJ1-5,CASSLGRSNQPQHF,TGTGCCAGCAGTTTAGGCAGGAGCAATCAGCCCCAGCATTTT
-,-,TRBV6-2/TRBV6-3,TRBJ1-5,CASSDGFRQPQHF,TGTGCCAGCAGCGACGGTTTTCGGCAGCCCCAGCATTTT
TRBD1,-,TRBV12-3/TRBV12-4,TRBJ1-1,CASSVYQGANTEAFF,TGTGCCAGCAGTGTATATCAGGGGGCTAACACTGAAGCTTTCTTT
-,few,TRBV6-5,TRBJ1-1,CASSFWSVEPGAEAFF,TGTGCCAGCAGTTTTTGGTCTGTTGAACCTGGGGCTGAAGCTTTCTTT
TRBD1,many,TRBV6-6,TRBJ1-5,CASSSTDRGGNQPQHF,TGTGCCAGCAGTTCAACGGACAGGGGAGGAAATCAGCCCCAGCATTTT
-,few,TRBV14,TRBJ2-3,CASSQDTHPAIDTQYF,TGTGCCAGCAGCCAAGACACCCACCCGGCGATAGATACGCAGTATTTT
-,many,TRBV11-2,TRBJ1-1,CASSLQTSLNTEAFF,TGTGCCAGCAGCTTACAAACAAGCTTGAACACTGAAGCTTTCTTT
-,many,TRBV9,TRBJ2-1,CASSGDEQFF,TGTGCCAGCAGCGGGGATGAGCAGTTCTTC
-,many,TRBV24-1,TRBJ2-2,CATSDTRKNTGELFF,TGTGCCACCAGTGATACACGGAAGAACACCGGGGAGCTGTTTTTT
-,-,TRBV7-2,TRBJ2-3,CASSLASGGATDTQYF,TGTGCCAGCAGCTTAGCGTCTGGGGGAGCCACAGATACGCAGTATTTT
-,-,TRBV21-1,TRBJ1-3,CAPSSGSSGNTIYF,TGTGCCCCCTCCAGCGGCAGCTCTGGAAACACCATATATTTT
TRBD2,few,TRBV4-1,TRBJ2-3,CASSQGGGLALHTQYF,TGCGCCAGCAGCCAAGGGGGCGGACTAGCGTTACATACGCAGTATTTT
TRBD2,few,TRBV6-5,TRBJ2-3,CASSFDRSGGGPDTQYF,TGTGCCAGCAGTTTCGACCGTAGCGGGGGGGGCCCAGATACGCAGTATTTT
-,-,TRBV4-2,TRBJ2-5,CASSQVGTQETQYF,TGTGCCAGCAGCCAAGTTGGGACCCAAGAGACCCAGTACTTC
-,few,TRBV7-9,TRBJ1-1,CASSDRFGMNTEAFF,TGTGCCAGCAGCGACAGATTCGGTATGAACACTGAAGCTTTCTTT
-,few,TRBV6-6,TRBJ2-2,CASSYDLRGANTGELFF,TGTGCCAGCAGTTACGATTTGCGAGGTGCGAACACCGGGGAGCTGTTTTTT
-,-,TRBV20-1,TRBJ1-1,CSAREGQGISEAFF,TGCAGTGCTAGAGAGGGTCAGGGGATTAGTGAAGCTTTCTTT
-,few,TRBV18,TRBJ1-5,CASSPSVQGFNQPQHF,TGTGCCAGCTCACCATCGGTCCAGGGATTCAATCAGCCCCAGCATTTT
-,few,TRBV6-5,TRBJ1-1,CASRYREPAAEAFF,TGTGCCAGCCGATACCGGGAGCCGGCGGCTGAAGCTTTCTTT
-,few,TRBV27,TRBJ2-3,CASSLFGLVGVGNTDTQYF,TGTGCCAGCAGTTTATTCGGCCTGGTGGGGGTCGGGAACACAGATACGCAGTATTTT
TRBD1,-,TRBV5-1,TRBJ1-1,CASSKLGGQGARSTEAFF,TGCGCCAGCAGCAAGCTTGGCGGACAGGGGGCCCGGAGCACTGAAGCTTTCTTT
-,-,TRBV29-1,TRBJ2-3,CSAWPAGLDTQYF,TGCAGCGCCTGGCCCGCGGGGTTAGATACGCAGTATTTT
-,few,TRBV10-2,TRBJ2-7,CASSGTTYEQYF,TGCGCCAGCAGTGGGACTACCTACGAGCAGTACTTC
TRBD1,few,TRBV29-1,TRBJ1-1,CSAYGTGTTEAFF,TGCAGCGCTTACGGGACAGGGACCACTGAAGCTTTCTTT
-,many,TRBV3-1,TRBJ2-1,CASSQVYREGNEQFF,TGTGCCAGCAGCCAAGTTTACAGGGAGGGCAATGAGCAGTTCTTC
-,-,TRBV20-1,TRBJ2-7,CSATGLYEQYF,TGCAGTGCTACAGGACTATACGAGCAGTACTTC
-,-,TRBV2,TRBJ1-2,CASSDMRPALF,TGTGCCAGCAGTGACATGCGACCTGCCCTTTTC
-,-,TRBV21-1,TRBJ2-7,CASSKVSGTPSYEQYF,TGTGCCAGCAGCAAAGTAAGCGGAACCCCCTCCTACGAGCAGTACTTC
-,many,TRBV19,TRBJ2-6,CASSRYTEASGANVLTF,TGTGCCAGTAGTAGATACACGGAAGCCTCTGGGGCCAACGTCCTGACTTTC
-,-,TRBV7-9,TRBJ2-3,CASSLVNTDTQYF,TGTGCCAGCAGCTTAGTAAACACAGATACGCAGTATTTT
-,few,TRBV7-8,TRBJ2-1,CASSQRDEQFF,TGTGCCAGCAGCCAGCGGGATGAGCAGTTCTTC
-,few,TRBV20-1,TRBJ1-2,CSPTGSYGYTF,TGCAGTCCTACAGGGTCCTATGGCTACACCTTC
-,many,TRBV20-1,TRBJ1-2,CSAIRESYGYTF,TGCAGTGCTATAAGGGAGAGCTATGGCTACACCTTC
TRBD1,many,TRBV24-1,TRBJ2-1,CATSDLGTANVNEQFF,TGTGCCACCAGTGATCTCGGGACAGCCAATGTCAATGAGCAGTTCTTC
TRBD1,once,TRBV10-3,TRBJ1-1,CAISEGAGGDQFF,TGTGCCATCAGTGAGGGGGCAGGGGGCGACCAATTCTTT
-,many,TRBV5-4,TRBJ2-6,CASRRTVVPSGANVLTF,TGTGCCAGCAGAAGGACAGTCGTGCCCTCTGGGGCCAACGTCCTGACTTTC
-,few,TRBV11-2,TRBJ2-1,CASSPDSF,TGTGCCAGCAGCCCGGACAGTTTC
TRBD1,-,TRBV7-9,TRBJ1-2,CASSSPGQGIYGYTF,TGTGCCAGCAGCTCGCCGGGACAGGGCATCTATGGCTACACCTTC
-,many,TRBV20-1,TRBJ2-3,CSARIFGGQSTDTQYF,TGCAGTGCTAGGATCTTCGGGGGGCAATCCACAGATACGCAGTATTTT
TRBD1,many,TRBV4-1,TRBJ2-2,CASSLPGTGNTGELFF,TGCGCCAGCAGCCTTCCCGGGACAGGGAACACCGGGGAGCTGTTTTTT
-,few,TRBV9,TRBJ2-3,CASSPRSGIDTQYF,TGTGCCAGCAGCCCTCGTTCGGGGATTGATACGCAGTATTTT
TRBD1,few,TRBV5-4,TRBJ2-1,CASSPPRTGGRRGEQFF,TGTGCCAGCAGTCCGCCAAGGACAGGGGGGCGGAGAGGTGAGCAGTTCTTC